The 10 T cell receptor beta chains reported below all come from one sample, sequenced in a study of Graves' ophthalmopathy and Graves' hyperthyroidism. The authors amplified TCR beta CDR3 regions from RNA transcripts. The first-round RT-PCR employed HTBI primers together with the Qiagen OneStep RT-PCR kit. A multiplex PCR was then performed as the second round. Each CDR3 protein gets one entry after TCRdb re-called the multiplex PCR reads with MiXCR. This repertoire shows roughly 700,000 distinct CDR3 sequences, roughly two fifths found once; its top ten account for about 40%. Sequenced: peripheral blood. These receptors came from an adult man with Graves' ophthalmopathy.

The chain recombines TRBV29-1 with TRBJ1-2; TRBD1 is a possible D gene (6 bases). The V gene's germline CDR1 is SQVTM and CDR2 ANQGSEA. The CDR3 consists of 13 residues. Trimming removed 8 bases at V and 2 bases at J, with 15 bases between. The CDR3 DNA reads TGCAGCCCCGCCGGGACAACAAACTATGGCTACACCTTC. Residues: CSPAGTTNYGYTF.

This clonotype was picked up many times. V is TRBV2 and J is TRBJ1-1, with D unclear. The V end lost 6 bases, the J end lost 0 bases, and 11 bases lay between the germline ends. Per the germline V gene, CDR1 is SNHLY and CDR2 is FYNNEI. The CDR3 contains 14 residues. This CDR3 is CASSDGRLNTEAFF. Here the CDR3 DNA reads TGTGCCAGCAGCGACGGAAGGTTGAACACTGAAGCTTTCTTT.

This chain joins TRBV25-1 and TRBJ1-4, with D perhaps TRBD1 (6 bases). V was trimmed by 5 bases and J by 7 bases, leaving 17 bases between them. In germline, CDR1 is MGHDK, CDR2 SYGVNS. CDR3 length: 15 residues. This chain's CDR3 is CASSLFLGQPEKLFF. The CDR3 nucleotides are TGTGCCAGCAGTTTATTTCTCGGACAGCCTGAAAAACTGTTTTTT.

The V call is TRBV2, the J call TRBJ2-7, with 8 bases fitting TRBD2. From germline, CDR1 is SNHLY and CDR2 FYNNEI. This CDR3 has 14 residues. Trimming removed 5 bases from V and 2 bases from J; junction bases left unmatched: 5. This chain's CDR3 is CASSPPGGAYEQYF. The CDR3 nucleotides read TGTGCCAGCAGTCCCCCGGGAGGGGCCTACGAGCAGTACTTC. Supplemented by reference TRBV2 and TRBJ2-7, the full variable domain reads EPEVTQTPSHQVTQMGQEVILRCVPISNHLYFYWYRQILGQKVEFLVSFYNNEISEKSEIFDDQFSVERPDGSNFTLKIRSTKLEDSAMYFCASSPPGGAYEQYFGPGTRLTVT.

This clonotype was counted ten times or more. V and J are TRBV7-9 and TRBJ1-2, with a weak D call TRBD1 (6 bases). V was trimmed by 3 bases and J by 4 bases, leaving 12 bases between them. The V gene's germline CDR1 is SEHNR and CDR2 FQNEAQ (reference sequence). There are 14 residues in the CDR3. The CDR3 region has the DNA TGTGCCAGCAGCTTGATGGGGGCCGGCTATGGCTACACCTTC. Amino acids: CASSLMGAGYGYTF.

The chain carries TRBV29-1 and TRBJ1-3; 7 bases map to TRBD1. CDR3 length: 16 amino acids. In germline, CDR1 is SQVTM, CDR2 ANQGSEA. The CDR3 nucleotides read TGCCAGCTCACCGACCTGGGACAGAGCTCTGGAAACACCATATATTTT. This codes for CQLTDLGQSSGNTIYF.

Note on this clonotype: This is likely a read error, given that the CDR3 carries no conserved phenylalanine or tryptophan at its end. This rearrangement joins TRBV2 to TRBJ2-7; 9 positions match TRBD1. The CDR3 has 14 amino acids. V dropped 6 bases and J dropped 5; count of bases not matched to a gene: 8. Germline V gives CDR1 SNHLY, CDR2 FYNNEI. In DNA, the CDR3 is TGTGCCAGCAGCCTCAGACAGGGGGAGGACGAGCAGTACCTC. Amino acids: CASSLRQGEDEQYL.

V gene TRBV25-1 combines with J gene TRBJ2-2; a possible D gene is TRBD1 (5 bases). The V gene lost 8 bases and the J gene lost 4 bases, with 14 bases spanning the gap. Germline lookup yields CDR1 MGHDK and CDR2 SYGVNS. The CDR3 extends over 14 amino acids. Here the CDR3 reads CASSPTAFTGELFF. Written as DNA, the CDR3 is TGTGCCAGCTCACCGACAGCTTTCACCGGGGAGCTGTTTTTT.

This clonotype was seen at least ten times. This chain links TRBV5-8 with TRBJ2-5, with 9 bases lining up with TRBD1. CDR1 SGHTS and CDR2 YDEGEE come from the germline V gene. The CDR3 covers 14 residues. After removal of 2 bases from V and 5 bases from J, the junction contained 4 bases not matched to a gene. The CDR3 DNA sequence: TGTGCCAGCAGCTTACAGGGGGCTGGGGAGACCCAGTACTTC. Protein product: CASSLQGAGETQYF.

This clonotype has only a few counts. The chain uses TRBV7-8 and TRBJ2-5; possible D gene TRBD1, 5 bases. V dropped 3 bases and J dropped 1 base, with 9 bases sitting between them. CDR3 length equals 14 residues. Germline V gene sequence: CDR1 SGHVS, CDR2 FQNEAQ. The DNA for the CDR3 is TGTGCCAGCAGCTTTTTCAGGGCCCAAGAGACCCAGTACTTC. It codes for CASSFFRAQETQYF.